These 24 T cell receptor beta chains were all obtained from the same sample, sequenced in a study of molecular identifiers for immune sequencing clone quantification. A single record per CDR3 protein comes from TCRdb applying MiXCR to the PCR reads. The sample has 300,000 to 350,000 distinct CDR3 sequences, about a fifth seen once. Source material: naive CD8+ T cells from blood, with Jurkat cell RNA spiked in. Indicated subset: FACS-sorted CD8+CD4-CCR7+CD45RA+ naive T cells. All receptors come from a human donor in good health. Some libraries in this study had Jurkat cell RNA spiked in.

Points on this clonotype: Given a much more abundant clone one base away, this may be a read error. The chain combines TRBV7-8 with TRBJ2-1; no clear D. CDR3 length: 12 amino acids. Germline CDR1 and CDR2: SGHVS and FQNEAQ. In DNA, the CDR3 is TGTGCCAGCACCGACTCCTACAATGAGCAGTCCTTC. Translated: CASTDSYNEQSF.

This chain connects TRBV11-2 to TRBJ2-1; D is possibly TRBD2 (6 bases). Trimming took 3 bases from V and 4 from J, leaving 13 bases between them. The CDR3 is 15 amino acids. Germline CDR1 and CDR2: SGHAT and FQNNGV. The CDR3 bases are TGTGCCAGCAGCTTCTTCCTAGCGCCGTACAATGAGCAGTTCTTC. It is translated as CASSFFLAPYNEQFF. Combining the CDR3 with reference TRBV11-2 and TRBJ2-1 gives the whole variable domain EAGVAQSPRYKIIEKRQSVAFWCNPISGHATLYWYQQILGQGPKLLIQFQNNGVVDDSQLPKDRFSAERLKGVDSTLKIQPAKLEDSAVYLCASSFFLAPYNEQFFGPGTRLTVL.

The rearrangement links TRBV4-1 to TRBJ2-1; D remains unclear. CDR1 MGHRA and CDR2 YSYEKL come from the germline V gene. This CDR3 has 16 residues. Trimming left V 1 base short and J 4 bases short, with 14 bases between. CDR3 DNA: TGCGCCAGCAGCCAAGTCGATGGGGTACGGTACAATGAGCAGTTCTTC. Translated: CASSQVDGVRYNEQFF.

This clonotype was seen ten or more times. The chain joins TRBV7-6 to TRBJ2-3; 7 positions match TRBD2. Trimming took 2 bases from V and 0 from J; bases not matched to a gene: 2. The CDR3 is made up of 15 amino acids. In germline, CDR1 is SGHVS, CDR2 FNYEAQ. CDR3 coding DNA: TGTGCCAGCAGCTTAACTAGCGCTAGCACAGATACGCAGTATTTT. This sequence encodes CASSLTSASTDTQYF.

Only a few counts were recorded for this clonotype. This CDR3 fails to terminate in the conserved phenylalanine or tryptophan, so it likely reflects a read error. J is TRBJ1-2 and V is TRBV5-1; D gene uncertain. With 0 bases removed from V and 0 bases from J, the gap between germline ends came to 6 bases. The CDR3 length is 14 residues. The germline V gene has CDR1 SGHRS and CDR2 YFSETQ. Written as DNA, the CDR3 is TGCGCCAGCAGCTTGGAATCCCCTAACTATGGCTACACCCTC. It yields the protein CASSLESPNYGYTL.

This clonotype appeared many times. V gene TRBV5-8 combines with J gene TRBJ2-7, with TRBD1 as a possible D gene (5 bases). Looked up from germline, CDR1 is SGHTS and CDR2 is YDEGEE. V shed 1 base and J shed 2 bases, with 13 bases lying between them. This CDR3 spans 15 amino acids. CDR3: CASSLNGRATYEQYF. The CDR3 DNA reads as TGTGCCAGCAGCTTGAATGGCAGGGCAACCTACGAGCAGTACTTC.

This clonotype showed up just a few times. The chain combines TRBV27 with TRBJ2-7; 7 bases map to TRBD1. Unmatched junction bases numbered 7, after V lost 8 bases and J lost 3 bases. This CDR3 region has 13 residues. Germline loops: CDR1 MNHEY, CDR2 SMNVEV (reference sequence). The CDR3 sequence: CASQRQGIYEQYF. The CDR3 coding sequence is TGTGCCAGCCAGCGACAGGGTATCTACGAGCAGTACTTC.

This clonotype was counted a few times. This sequence joins TRBV7-9 and TRBJ2-1, with D maybe TRBD2 (5 bases). Germline V lookup: CDR1 SEHNR, CDR2 FQNEAQ (reference sequence). CDR3 length: 13 residues. The ends were cut back, 3 bases at V and 8 bases at J, with 11 bases in the middle. This chain's CDR3 is CASSFFLGDEQFF. The CDR3 DNA sequence: TGTGCCAGCAGCTTCTTTCTGGGAGATGAGCAGTTCTTC.

This clonotype was seen once. A much bigger clone sits one base away, suggesting this may be a read error. The rearrangement links TRBV28 to TRBJ2-3; TRBD2 is a possible D gene (5 bases). CDR1 MDHEN and CDR2 SYDVKM come from the germline V gene. This CDR3 region has 15 residues. The chain's CDR3 is CASSLSVARTDTRYF. DNA of the CDR3: TGTGCCAGCAGTTTATCGGTAGCGCGCACAGATACGCGGTATTTT.

The chain recombines TRBV3-1 with TRBJ2-3; maybe TRBD2 (6 bases). CDR3 length: 16 residues. Germline lookup yields CDR1 LGHDT and CDR2 YNNKEL (reference sequence). V lost 0 bases and J lost 4, with 14 bases in between. CDR3 in amino acids: CASSQDGFGSADTQYF. Written as DNA, the CDR3 is TGTGCCAGCAGCCAAGATGGGTTCGGGAGTGCAGATACGCAGTATTTT.

The rearrangement joins TRBV7-9 to TRBJ1-1; no definite D call. The CDR3 spans 13 residues. The germline CDR1 and CDR2 sequences are SEHNR and FQNEAQ (reference sequence). V shed 1 base and J shed 5 bases, with 8 bases lying between them. In DNA form, the CDR3 reads TGTGCCAGCAGCTTAGAAGTGCGGACTGAAGCTTTCTTT. It encodes CASSLEVRTEAFF.

Of note for this clonotype: Possible read error: a much larger clone is one base away. The chain joins TRBV3-1 to TRBJ2-3; either TRBD1 or TRBD2 may supply D (5 bases each). V lost 4 bases and J lost 5, with 10 bases in between. Germline V gives CDR1 LGHDT, CDR2 YNNKEL (reference sequence). The length of the CDR3 is 13 residues. In DNA, the CDR3 is TGTGCCAGCAGCCGCCGGGGCATAGATACGCAGTATTTT. Encoded protein: CASSRRGIDTQYF.

This clonotype came up many times. CDR3 sequence: CAWSVQPMNTEAFF. Here the CDR3 DNA reads TGTGCCTGGAGTGTACAGCCAATGAACACTGAAGCTTTCTTT. The rearrangement links TRBV30 to TRBJ1-1; D is uncertain. The CDR3 is 14 amino acids. Trimming took off 0 bases at V and 0 bases at J, with 8 bases between the two ends. CDR1 GTSNPN and CDR2 SVGIG come from the germline V gene (reference sequence).

Comment on this clonotype: A much larger clone lies one base from this, so it may be a read error. The J gene is TRBJ2-3, the V gene TRBV7-9; the D gene could be TRBD1 or TRBD2 (5 bases each). This CDR3 region has 14 residues. Germline CDR1 and CDR2: SEHNR and FQNEAQ (reference sequence). As DNA, the CDR3 is TGTGCCGGCAGCCGAGAGGGGATTTCAAATACGCAGTATTTT. Its protein product is CAGSREGISNTQYF.

J is TRBJ1-2 and V is TRBV12-3 or TRBV12-4, with D unclear. The V and J ends lost 7 bases and 5 bases respectively, with 17 bases between them. This CDR3 is 14 amino acids long. CDR3 nucleotide sequence: TGTGCCAGCACCCCCGGGGAAGAGGGATATGGCTACACCTTC. This codes for CASTPGEEGYGYTF.

This sequence joins TRBV20-1 and TRBJ2-3; TRBD2 matches 8 bases. J gave up 5 bases and V 1 base, and 8 bases lay outside the gene matches. The CDR3 loop spans 15 amino acids. CDR1 and CDR2 from the germline V gene are DFQATT and SNEGSKA (reference sequence). CDR3 amino acids: CSARGGGLDGDTQYF. The CDR3 region has the DNA TGCAGTGCTAGAGGGGGGGGACTAGACGGAGATACGCAGTATTTT.

A word on this clonotype: The germline gene is not matched at one end of the junction; a read error may be the cause. The chain is built from TRBV19 and TRBJ1-5; 9 bases map to TRBD1. CDR3 length: 14 residues. CDR1 LNHDA and CDR2 SQIVND come from the germline V gene (reference sequence). This chain's CDR3 is CASSTTGGGQPQRF. The CDR3 DNA reads as TGTGCCAGTAGTACGACAGGGGGAGGACAGCCCCAGCGTTTT.

This clonotype was counted ten times or more. The chain is built from TRBV2 and TRBJ2-3; D assignment may be TRBD1 or TRBD2 (5 bases each). CDR1 and CDR2 from the germline V gene are SNHLY and FYNNEI. V was shortened by 10 bases and J by 4 bases, with 9 bases between the two germline ends. The CDR3 has 11 amino acids. CDR3 nucleotide sequence: TGTGCCACACTGGGGGCAGATACGCAGTATTTT. As protein: CATLGADTQYF.

At least ten counts were recorded for this clonotype. The chain recombines TRBV3-1 with TRBJ2-5; no firm D call. Trimming took off 0 bases at V and 2 bases at J, with 7 bases between the two ends. Germline CDR1 LGHDT, CDR2 YNNKEL (reference sequence). This CDR3 region has 14 residues. CDR3 amino acids: CASSQDPMQETQYF. DNA for the CDR3: TGTGCCAGCAGCCAAGATCCGATGCAAGAGACCCAGTACTTC.

Regarding this clonotype: This may arise from a read error, as a much more abundant clone is one base away. This chain links TRBV7-3 with TRBJ1-3; TRBD1 might be the D (5 bases). This CDR3 has 13 amino acids. Germline CDR1 and CDR2: SGHTA and FQGTGA. CDR3 sequence reads: CASRGVSGNTVYF. As DNA, the CDR3 is TGTGCCAGCAGAGGGGTTTCTGGAAACACCGTATATTTT.

The chain uses TRBV11-2 and TRBJ2-7; no clear D gene. Germline CDR1 is SGHAT and CDR2 is FQNNGV. There are 14 residues in the CDR3. The V gene lost 4 bases and the J gene lost 1 base, with 11 bases spanning the gap. The CDR3 spells CASSSPDGSYEQYF. The CDR3 nucleotides read TGTGCCAGCAGCTCCCCGGACGGATCCTACGAGCAGTACTTC. Variable domain in full (rest from reference TRBV11-2 and TRBJ2-7): EAGVAQSPRYKIIEKRQSVAFWCNPISGHATLYWYQQILGQGPKLLIQFQNNGVVDDSQLPKDRFSAERLKGVDSTLKIQPAKLEDSAVYLCASSSPDGSYEQYFGPGTRLTVT.

This clonotype has ten or more counts. CDR3 sequence (DNA): TGTGCCAGCAGTTTAAGTTTGGAAACCTACGAGCAGTACTTC. This codes for CASSLSLETYEQYF. This chain uses TRBV28 with TRBJ2-7; D not certain. Looked up from germline, CDR1 is MDHEN and CDR2 is SYDVKM. V gave up 2 bases and J gave up 2 bases, with 10 bases separating them. CDR3 size: 14 residues.

This clonotype was seen ten or more times. This sequence joins TRBV5-1 and TRBJ2-7; D is perhaps TRBD1 or TRBD2 (5 bases each). Trimming shortened V by 4 bases and J by 3 bases, and 14 bases separated the two germline ends. The CDR3 runs 14 residues. The V gene's germline CDR1 is SGHRS and CDR2 YFSETQ. The CDR3 sequence: CASSEGRMNYEQYF. For the CDR3, the DNA is TGCGCCAGCAGCGAGGGACGGATGAACTACGAGCAGTACTTC.

The rearrangement links TRBV5-8 to TRBJ2-7; a possible D gene is TRBD2 (6 bases). The germline gives CDR1 SGHTS, CDR2 YDEGEE. V lost 1 base to trimming and J lost 6 bases, with 8 bases between them. The CDR3 runs 12 residues. The CDR3 region is CASSLFGGEQYF. The CDR3 DNA sequence: TGTGCCAGCAGCTTGTTCGGGGGCGAGCAGTACTTC.